This record covers a single T cell receptor (beta chain). This entry belongs to a study of blood T cell repertoires in COVID-19. Across the study: Both acute and convalescent COVID-19 samples were obtained from the United States, Italy and Spain. T cells, B-cell-depleted T cells, or PBMCs provided the cDNA or gDNA that served as material.

The CDR3 has 15 amino acids. Germline V CDR1 and CDR2: SGHTA, FQGNSA. Trimming removed 7 bases from V and 8 bases from J; junction bases left unmatched: 12. Source study methods: Reference gene primer amplification in the assay estimated nucleated cell counts. The table came from immunoSEQ multiplex PCR; TCRdb's copy has only in-frame clones and leaves some out. The V and J calls and clone size come from that table; D and trimming were worked out from the DNA. Altogether approximately 410,000 clones are present, just over 85% being singletons, with the ten largest covering roughly 1.4%. This clonotype was obtained from a woman under 40 with active or convalescent COVID-19. J is TRBJ2-1 and V is TRBV7-2, with 9 bases fitting TRBD1. The sample consisted of peripheral blood. This chain's CDR3 is CASTFGTGLFDEQFF. The CDR3 coding sequence is TGTGCCAGCACCTTCGGGACAGGGCTTTTTGATGAGCAGTTCTTC.